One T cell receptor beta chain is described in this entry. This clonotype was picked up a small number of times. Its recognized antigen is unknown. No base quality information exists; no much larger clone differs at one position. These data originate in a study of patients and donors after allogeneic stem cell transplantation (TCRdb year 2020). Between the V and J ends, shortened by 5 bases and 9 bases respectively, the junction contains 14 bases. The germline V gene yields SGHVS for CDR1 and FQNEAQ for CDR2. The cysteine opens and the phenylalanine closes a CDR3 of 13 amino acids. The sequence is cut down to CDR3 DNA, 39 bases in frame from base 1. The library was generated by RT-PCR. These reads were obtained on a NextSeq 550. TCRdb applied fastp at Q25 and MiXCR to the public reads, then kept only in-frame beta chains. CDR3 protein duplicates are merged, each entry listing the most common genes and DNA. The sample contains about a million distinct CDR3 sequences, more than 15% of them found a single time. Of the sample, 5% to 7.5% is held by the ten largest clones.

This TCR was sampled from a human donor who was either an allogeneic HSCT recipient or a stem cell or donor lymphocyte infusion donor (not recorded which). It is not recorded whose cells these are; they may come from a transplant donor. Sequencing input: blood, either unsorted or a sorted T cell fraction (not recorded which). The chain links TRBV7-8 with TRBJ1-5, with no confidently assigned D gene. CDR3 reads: CASSHFVSMPQHF. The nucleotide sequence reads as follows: TGTGCCAGCAGCCATTTCGTTAGTATGCCCCAGCATTTT.